This T cell receptor (beta chain) came from a study of shared clonotypes between healthy human individuals. Study-level information: Each donor's CD8 memory used one plate, CD8 naive two, each CD4 subset three.

The CDR3 spans 14 residues. The V end was cut by 0 bases, the J end by 7 bases, with 9 bases between. The V gene's germline CDR1 is SGHNT and CDR2 YENEEA. An approximately 210 ng quantity of DNA, around 30,000 T cell genomes, went into the sorted-subset replicate PCRs. TCRdb's table, derived via immunoSEQ multiplex PCR, lists solely in-frame clones and lacks some. The table lists roughly 700,000 clones, over 65% of them singletons, with under 2% in the top ten. The chain couples TRBV11-3 to TRBJ1-4; no reliable D call. The receptor's source is a woman under 40 in good health. The sequenced sample consisted of memory CD4+ T cells sorted from blood. Subset indicated: CD45RA-negative fraction. In nucleotides, the CDR3 is TGTGCCAGCAGCTTAGATCGCCGAGGTGAAAAACTGTTTTTT. Encoded protein: CASSLDRRGEKLFF.